The 17 T cell receptor beta chains below all came from one sample that was sequenced in a study of T cell responses to AZD1222 COVID-19 vaccine. Measured with immunoSEQ multiplex PCR; TCRdb has only the in-frame clones, and not every one. Found here are about 140,000 clones, about 90% of them singletons; the top ten hold under 2.5%. The sample here was peripheral blood, taken on day 0 of AZD1222 vaccination. These receptor sequences come from an adult in good health.

V is TRBV7-3 and J is TRBJ1-2; a weak D match, TRBD1 (6 bases). V lost 5 bases, J lost 3 bases, and 16 bases lay in between. Germline CDR1 and CDR2: SGHTA and FQGTGA. The CDR3 is 15 residues long. The CDR3 protein is CASSPYDRGHYGYTF. The CDR3 DNA reads as TGTGCCAGCAGCCCTTACGATCGGGGGCACTATGGCTACACCTTC.

This chain connects TRBV18 to TRBJ2-1; 8 nucleotides match TRBD2. The germline V gene encodes CDR1 KGHSH and CDR2 LQKENI. The CDR3 is 15 amino acids. J was trimmed by 7 bases and V by 5 bases; bases with no gene match: 10. The CDR3 coding sequence is TGTGCCAGCTCATTTTACGGGGGGGCAGGGAATGAGCAGTTCTTC. Translating it yields CASSFYGGAGNEQFF.

The chain uses TRBV18 and TRBJ2-7; D is undetermined. The germline V and J ends were trimmed by 3 bases and 2 bases, with 11 bases remaining between them. Germline assignment: CDR1 KGHSH and CDR2 LQKENI. This CDR3 is built from 14 residues. The CDR3 sequence is CASSPDSGPYEQYF. CDR3 sequence (DNA): TGTGCCAGCTCACCCGATTCAGGACCCTACGAGCAGTACTTC.

Concerning this clone: Other DNA sequences from this sample encode an identical CDR3 as well. The chain employs TRBV12-3 or TRBV12-4 and TRBJ1-2; D call uncertain. The CDR3 runs 11 residues. Deletions cut 3 bases from V and 8 bases from J, with 7 bases between. The CDR3 nucleotides read TGTGCCAGCAGTTTGGGTGGCGGCTACACCTTC. Amino acid sequence: CASSLGGGYTF.

V is TRBV6-5 and J is TRBJ1-2; D is unclear. The CDR3 runs 14 residues. Germline V lookup: CDR1 MNHEY, CDR2 SVGAGI. V was trimmed by 4 bases and J by 6 bases, leaving 15 bases between them. This CDR3 is CASSSIDRYDGYTF. CDR3 DNA sequence: TGTGCCAGCAGTTCCATTGACCGATACGATGGCTACACCTTC.

The rearrangement links TRBV28 to TRBJ1-2; D gene unclear. V lost 5 bases to trimming and J lost 5 bases, with 9 bases between them. The CDR3 is made up of 12 amino acids. From germline, CDR1 is MDHEN and CDR2 SYDVKM. The CDR3 region has the DNA TGTGCCAGCAGTCGCCCTTGGTATGGCTACACCTTC. Translating it yields CASSRPWYGYTF.

The chain carries TRBV7-9 and TRBJ1-1; D remains ambiguous. Germline V CDR1 and CDR2: SEHNR, FQNEAQ (reference sequence). This CDR3 region has 16 residues. Trimming pared 5 bases from V and 1 base from J, leaving 17 bases between. Here the CDR3 DNA reads TGTGCCAGCAGCACGCGGTCCCGGCGATCGAACACTGAAGCTTTCTTT. This gives the protein CASSTRSRRSNTEAFF.

This clone was detected once. V is TRBV7-9 and J is TRBJ2-5; 12 bases agree with TRBD2. Germline loops: CDR1 SEHNR, CDR2 FQNEAQ (reference sequence). Trimming at V came to 5 bases and at J to 0 bases, leaving 7 bases not matched to a gene. This CDR3 spans 17 amino acids. In DNA, the CDR3 is TGTGCCAGCAGCAATGGACTAGCGGGACTGTACCAAGAGACCCAGTACTTC. Amino acid sequence: CASSNGLAGLYQETQYF.

The chain couples TRBV2 to TRBJ2-7, with TRBD2 as a possible D gene (5 bases). Germline V gene data show CDR1 as SNHLY and CDR2 as FYNNEI. The V end was cut by 6 bases, the J end by 0 bases, with 15 bases between. The CDR3 extends over 15 amino acids. CDR3 bases: TGTGCCAGCAGCCAGAAACAAGGGAGCTCCTACGAGCAGTACTTC. It codes for CASSQKQGSSYEQYF. Variable domain in full (rest from reference TRBV2 and TRBJ2-7): EPEVTQTPSHQVTQMGQEVILRCVPISNHLYFYWYRQILGQKVEFLVSFYNNEISEKSEIFDDQFSVERPDGSNFTLKIRSTKLEDSAMYFCASSQKQGSSYEQYFGPGTRLTVT.

The CDR3 sequence is CASSLSTSGLSTDTQYF. The CDR3 DNA sequence: TGCGCCAGCAGCTTGTCAACTAGCGGGCTCTCTACAGATACGCAGTATTTT. The chain combines TRBV5-1 with TRBJ2-3; TRBD2 matches 9 bases. In germline, CDR1 is SGHRS, CDR2 YFSETQ. This CDR3 comprises 17 residues. V dropped 1 base and J dropped 3; count of bases not matched to a gene: 9. Drawing the rest from reference TRBV5-1 and TRBJ2-3, the complete variable domain is KAGVTQTPRYLIKTRGQQVTLSCSPISGHRSVSWYQQTPGQGLQFLFEYFSETQRNKGNFPGRFSGRQFSNSRSEMNVSTLELGDSALYLCASSLSTSGLSTDTQYFGPGTRLTVL.

V usage is TRBV19 and J usage is TRBJ2-2; 10 bases align to TRBD2. Germline V gene data show CDR1 as LNHDA and CDR2 as SQIVND (reference sequence). The trim removed 5 bases at V and 0 bases at J, leaving 3 bases unmatched. The CDR3 length is 16 residues. Here the CDR3 DNA reads TGTGCCAGTAGTCCACTAGCGGGGACGAACACCGGGGAGCTGTTTTTT. It codes for CASSPLAGTNTGELFF.

This clone was observed a few times. The chain is built from TRBV7-9 and TRBJ1-5; D not resolved. The CDR3 is made up of 13 amino acids. Germline V gives CDR1 SEHNR, CDR2 FQNEAQ (reference sequence). Between the trimmed V and J ends, which lost 1 base and 5 bases, there was a span of 6 bases. The CDR3: CASSLVADQPQHF. The CDR3, as DNA: TGTGCCAGCAGCTTAGTGGCGGATCAGCCCCAGCATTTT.

This sequence joins TRBV19 and TRBJ1-3; 8 bases line up with TRBD1. Germline lookup yields CDR1 LNHDA and CDR2 SQIVND (reference sequence). The V segment lost 5 bases and the J segment 9 bases; nucleotides outside the gene matches: 9. There are 14 residues in the CDR3. In DNA form, the CDR3 reads TGTGCCAGTAGTTTCCCGGGACAGGTTCCCACCATATATTTT. It codes for CASSFPGQVPTIYF.

The V and J genes are TRBV24-1 and TRBJ2-1; either TRBD1 or TRBD2 may supply D (6 bases each). V shed 2 bases and J shed 7 bases, with 17 bases lying between them. Germline V gives CDR1 KGHDR, CDR2 SFDVKD. This CDR3 has 16 amino acids. DNA for the CDR3: TGTGCCACCAGTGATTCCCGGGGGACACCTGGGAATGAGCAGTTCTTC. This encodes CATSDSRGTPGNEQFF.

This chain joins TRBV6-5 and TRBJ2-3; D uncertain. V was trimmed by 6 bases and J by 4 bases, leaving 17 bases between them. CDR1 is MNHEY, CDR2 SVGAGI, per germline. The CDR3 is 15 amino acids. This CDR3 reads CASRYDISSPDTQYF. DNA of the CDR3: TGTGCCAGCAGATATGACATTTCGTCCCCAGATACGCAGTATTTT.

The genes are TRBV9 and TRBJ2-2; D might be TRBD2 (6 bases). CDR3 length: 15 residues. In germline, CDR1 is SGDLS, CDR2 YYNGEE. Trimming took off 3 bases at V and 1 base at J, with 10 bases between the two ends. Here the CDR3 DNA reads TGTGCCAGCAGCGCCGGGAGCAAGAACACCGGGGAGCTGTTTTTT. Protein product: CASSAGSKNTGELFF.

The count of this clone is one. The V and J genes are TRBV7-2 and TRBJ2-5; the D gene is possibly TRBD1 (6 bases). This CDR3 region has 15 residues. Trimming shortened V by 2 bases and J by 5 bases, and 15 bases separated the two germline ends. The germline V gene encodes CDR1 SGHTA and CDR2 FQGNSA. The CDR3 spells CASSLQGFKTETQYF. The CDR3 DNA follows: TGTGCCAGCAGCTTACAGGGGTTTAAGACGGAGACCCAGTACTTC.